These T cell receptor beta chains were read from a single sample in a study of cytomegalovirus exposure and HLA in healthy donors. Method: immunoSEQ multiplex PCR; TCRdb's copy keeps in-frame clones and lacks some. The repertoire holds 150,000 to 250,000 clones, roughly 85% seen once, with under 3% in the top ten. What was sequenced was PBMCs. These TCRs come from a woman in her forties or fifties in good health and CMV-seronegative. Each CDR3 is given without its conserved first and last residue. Each record gives: V gene, CDR3 protein.

>TRBV5-4
ASSGGQGNEQY
>TRBV18
ASSPPLTGGPGELF
>TRBV27
ASSFGPRNEQY
>TRBV19
ASSRQAAYEQY
>TRBV12-5
ASGGRNTEAF
>TRBV7-9
ASSTSGTFTYEQY
>TRBV28
ASSLRDTQY
>TRBV27
ASSSMGDYNEQF
>TRBV9
ASSVVANSYNEQF
>TRBV28
ASSLSAAAANEKLF
>TRBV19
ASSFGPGDEQY
>TRBV9
ASSVAGTENTEAF
>TRBV4-1
ASSQGQEVGYGYT
>TRBV7-8
ASRGEGSTGELF
>TRBV7-9
ASSLASGIYNEQF
>TRBV2
ASSELSSGTYNEQF
>TRBV27
SLSGDDQPQH
>TRBV12-1
ASSFGLAEYEQY
>TRBV30
AWSRDRAFNTEAF
>TRBV27
ASSPRRENTEAF